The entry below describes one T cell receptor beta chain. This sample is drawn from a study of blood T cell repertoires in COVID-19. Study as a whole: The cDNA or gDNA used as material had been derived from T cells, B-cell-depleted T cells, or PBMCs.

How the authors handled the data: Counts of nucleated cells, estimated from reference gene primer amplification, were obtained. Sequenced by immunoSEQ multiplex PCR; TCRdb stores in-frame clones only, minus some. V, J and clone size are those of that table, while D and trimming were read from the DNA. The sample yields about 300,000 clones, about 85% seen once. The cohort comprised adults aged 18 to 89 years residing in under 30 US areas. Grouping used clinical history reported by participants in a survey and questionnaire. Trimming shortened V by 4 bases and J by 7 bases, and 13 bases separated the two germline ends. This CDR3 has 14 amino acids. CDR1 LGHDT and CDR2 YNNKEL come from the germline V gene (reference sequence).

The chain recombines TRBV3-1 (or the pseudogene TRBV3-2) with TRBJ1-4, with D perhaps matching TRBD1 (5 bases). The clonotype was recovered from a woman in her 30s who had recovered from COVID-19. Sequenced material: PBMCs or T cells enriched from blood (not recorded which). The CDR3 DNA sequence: TGTGCCAGCAGCCTTCCAGGCGACAGTGAAAAACTGTTTTTT. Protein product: CASSLPGDSEKLFF.